Shown below are 27 T cell receptor beta chains from a single sample sequenced in a study of T-cell memory formation after mild COVID-19. TCRdb fed the 5' RACE reads into MiXCR, producing one record per CDR3 protein. The table shows under 300,000 distinct CDR3 sequences, with approximately 8.4% occurring only once. Source material: PBMCs or a T cell subset sorted from them (not recorded which). The receptors derive from a man aged 18 to 30 who had mild COVID-19 (a few samples of this study predate the infection). Cell type and time point are not known.

The CDR3 reads CASRVAGLLSRGWELFF. The DNA of the CDR3 is TGTGCCAGCAGGGTGGCCGGGCTACTCAGTAGAGGCTGGGAGCTGTTTTTT. The chain joins TRBV12-3 or TRBV12-4 to TRBJ2-2, with no clear D. V lost 6 bases and J 9 bases, leaving 26 bases between the germline ends. The CDR3 extends over 17 amino acids.

This clonotype was seen repeatedly, ten times or more. This chain links TRBV7-6 with TRBJ2-2; maybe TRBD1 (5 bases). The CDR3 consists of 16 residues. From germline, CDR1 is SGHVS and CDR2 FNYEAQ. The V and J ends lost 5 bases and 2 bases respectively, with 15 bases between them. The CDR3 loop reads CASSAARQGNTGELFF. The CDR3 DNA reads as TGTGCCAGCAGCGCAGCCCGCCAGGGCAACACCGGGGAGCTGTTTTTT.

The chain recombines TRBV4-1 with TRBJ2-5; TRBD1 matches 9 bases. The CDR3 totals 14 residues. CDR1 and CDR2 (germline): MGHRA, YSYEKL. The trim removed 8 bases at V and 5 bases at J, leaving 9 bases unmatched. CDR3 sequence reads: CASWGQGAGETQYF. The CDR3 nucleotides are TGCGCCAGCTGGGGACAGGGAGCCGGGGAGACCCAGTACTTC.

This clonotype was found a few times. The rearrangement links TRBV6-1 to TRBJ2-1; tentative D call: TRBD1 (8 bases). The germline V and J ends were trimmed by 4 bases and 8 bases, with 15 bases remaining between them. CDR3 length: 14 residues. CDR1 is MNHNS and CDR2 is SASEGT in the germline V gene. CDR3 bases: TGTGCCAGCAGTGCATGGACAGGGAGGGATGAGCAGTTCTTC. It specifies CASSAWTGRDEQFF.

The table lists this clonotype with a few counts. The rearrangement joins TRBV12-1 to TRBJ2-7. TRBV12-1 is marked as a pseudogene. This CDR3 is built from 9 residues. DNA for the CDR3: TGTGCCAGCAAACTCGAGCAGTACGTC. It yields the protein CASKLEQYV.

This clonotype was seen more than once but under ten times. J is TRBJ2-7 and V is TRBV11-2; TRBD2 might be the D (5 bases). Germline CDR1 is SGHAT and CDR2 is FQNNGV. There are 13 residues in the CDR3. V lost 2 bases to trimming and J lost 5 bases, with 10 bases between them. The CDR3 bases are TGTGCCAGCAGCTTACCTAGCATCCACGAGCAGTACTTC. This sequence encodes CASSLPSIHEQYF.

The rearrangement joins TRBV6-2 or TRBV6-3 to TRBJ1-5, with 10 nucleotides matching TRBD1. This CDR3 has 16 residues. The germline gives CDR1 MNHEY, CDR2 SVGEGT. The V segment lost 6 bases and the J segment 4 bases; nucleotides outside the gene matches: 9. CDR3 coding DNA: TGTGCCAGCAGAGGTGGGGACAGGGGAGCGAATCAGCCCCAGCATTTT. Protein: CASRGGDRGANQPQHF.

V usage is TRBV3-1 and J usage is TRBJ2-7; the D call may be TRBD1 or TRBD2 (5 bases each). Deletions cut 4 bases from V and 6 bases from J, with 10 bases between. The CDR3 is made up of 12 amino acids. Germline V lookup: CDR1 LGHDT, CDR2 YNNKEL (reference sequence). CDR3 DNA: TGTGCCAGCAGCCGCAGGGACCGCGAGCAGTACTTC. It translates to CASSRRDREQYF.

This clonotype was picked up many times. The V and J genes are TRBV4-3 and TRBJ2-3; D remains ambiguous. Trimming shortened V by 2 bases and J by 1 base, and 13 bases separated the two germline ends. This CDR3 comprises 16 residues. The germline V gene has CDR1 LGHNA and CDR2 YSLEER. CDR3 bases: TGCGCCAGCAGCCAAACGTTCGATTACGGCACAGATACGCAGTATTTT. Amino acids: CASSQTFDYGTDTQYF.

A few counts support this clonotype. V is TRBV7-8 and J is TRBJ2-7; 7 bases match TRBD1. Germline assignment: CDR1 SGHVS and CDR2 FQNEAQ. Unmatched junction bases numbered 9, after V lost 3 bases and J lost 7 bases. CDR3 length: 14 amino acids. For the CDR3, the DNA is TGTGCCAGCAGCTTCGCCCTAGGGGGCGCGGAGCAGTACTTC. Encoded protein: CASSFALGGAEQYF.

The table lists this clonotype with a few counts. This sequence joins TRBV11-2 and TRBJ2-6; tentative D call: TRBD2 (5 bases). The CDR3 runs 14 residues. Trimming left V 4 bases short and J 4 bases short, with 8 bases between. The germline V gene encodes CDR1 SGHAT and CDR2 FQNNGV. CDR3 in amino acids: CASSWTGGANVLTF. As DNA, the CDR3 is TGTGCCAGCAGCTGGACTGGGGGGGCCAACGTCCTGACTTTC. Using reference TRBV11-2 and TRBJ2-6 for the parts outside the CDR3, the full variable domain is EAGVAQSPRYKIIEKRQSVAFWCNPISGHATLYWYQQILGQGPKLLIQFQNNGVVDDSQLPKDRFSAERLKGVDSTLKIQPAKLEDSAVYLCASSWTGGANVLTFGAGSRLTVL.

This clonotype was detected only a few times. The chain combines TRBV6-2 or TRBV6-3 with TRBJ2-1, with D unclear. The CDR3 consists of 13 residues. Per the germline V gene, CDR1 is MNHEY and CDR2 is SVGEGT. The germline V and J ends were trimmed by 3 bases and 4 bases, with 7 bases remaining between them. DNA for the CDR3: TGTGCCAGCAGTTATCCCCCGTACAATGAGCAGTTCTTC. As protein: CASSYPPYNEQFF.

This clonotype was observed a handful of times. This chain connects TRBV4-2 to TRBJ2-3, with 8 bases matching TRBD2. J gave up 0 bases and V 4 bases, and 12 bases lay outside the gene matches. Germline CDR1 is LGHNA and CDR2 is YNFKEQ. CDR3 length: 18 amino acids. CDR3 sequence reads: CASSPSAGESSSTDTQYF. In DNA, the CDR3 is TGTGCCAGCAGCCCCTCAGCGGGGGAGTCATCTAGCACAGATACGCAGTATTTT.

At least ten counts were recorded for this clonotype. J is TRBJ2-7 and V is TRBV12-3 or TRBV12-4, with 12 positions matching TRBD2. Losses at the gene ends were 3 bases for V and 7 bases for J; bases not matched to a gene: 7. The CDR3 is 15 residues long. CDR3 residues: CASSFTSGGRQEQYF. The CDR3 DNA is TGTGCCAGCAGTTTCACTAGCGGGGGGCGGCAAGAGCAGTACTTC.

This clonotype was counted many times. The V call is TRBV5-1, the J call TRBJ2-3, with 7 bases fitting TRBD1. V shed 7 bases and J 6 bases; nucleotides not matched to a gene: 8. The CDR3 consists of 13 residues. The germline CDR1 and CDR2 sequences are SGHRS and YFSETQ. The CDR3 region is CASGLGGRDTQYF. The CDR3 DNA reads TGCGCCAGCGGATTAGGGGGCCGGGATACGCAGTATTTT.

This clonotype was seen more than once but under ten times. The rearrangement uses TRBV15 and TRBJ1-2; TRBD1 matches 9 bases. Germline V gene data show CDR1 as LNHNV and CDR2 as YYDKDF (reference sequence). CDR3 length: 14 residues. V gave up 1 base and J gave up 3 bases; unmatched junction bases: 0. CDR3 nucleotides: TGTGCCACCAGCAGAGGACAGGGGGACTATGGCTACACCTTC. Translation gives CATSRGQGDYGYTF.

This clonotype was seen repeatedly, ten times or more. The junction departs from the called germline gene at one end, perhaps through a read error. This chain uses TRBV7-7 with TRBJ2-2, with D possibly TRBD2 on 5 matching bases. CDR1 SSHAT and CDR2 FNYEAQ come from the germline V gene (reference sequence). The CDR3 contains 12 residues. This chain's CDR3 is CASSSEGGELFF. DNA of the CDR3: TGTGCTAGCAGTTCCGAGGGCGGGGAGCTGTTTTTT.

This clonotype was observed at least ten times. The V call is TRBV7-8, the J call TRBJ2-3; 7 bases line up with TRBD1. V shed 2 bases, J shed 2 bases, and the junction held 22 bases outside the gene matches. Germline CDR1 SGHVS, CDR2 FQNEAQ. The CDR3 has 21 amino acids. The CDR3 is CASSLPIPGTPGTVYTDTQYF. The CDR3 coding sequence is TGTGCCAGCAGCTTACCGATCCCCGGGACGCCCGGGACAGTCTACACAGATACGCAGTATTTT.

This clonotype has ten or more counts. The rearrangement links TRBV5-1 to TRBJ1-4, with TRBD1 identical over 8 bases. Trimming cost V 4 bases and J 7 bases; bases outside gene matches: 12. The germline gives CDR1 SGHRS, CDR2 YFSETQ. CDR3 length: 16 amino acids. DNA for the CDR3: TGCGCCAGCAGCCCGGGGACAGGACAAGCGGGTGAAAAACTGTTTTTT. Translated, it gives CASSPGTGQAGEKLFF.

The rearrangement uses TRBV28 and TRBJ2-3, with TRBD2 matching over 12 bases. The V segment lost 2 bases and the J segment 11 bases; nucleotides outside the gene matches: 17. This CDR3 has 18 residues. Germline V lookup: CDR1 MDHEN, CDR2 SYDVKM. The chain's CDR3 is CASSLETRSGLAGLGQYF. The CDR3 DNA follows: TGTGCCAGCAGTTTAGAAACGAGGTCGGGACTAGCGGGTCTGGGGCAGTATTTT.

This clonotype was observed a few times. The chain is built from TRBV4-1 and TRBJ1-2, with a possible D match to TRBD1 (6 bases). V shed 0 bases and J shed 7 bases, with 15 bases lying between them. CDR1 is MGHRA, CDR2 YSYEKL, per germline. The CDR3 contains 15 residues. This chain's CDR3 is CASSQEGLQGGGYTF. In DNA form, the CDR3 reads TGCGCCAGCAGCCAAGAGGGGTTACAGGGAGGTGGCTACACCTTC.

The chain links TRBV5-1 to TRBJ1-4; D is perhaps TRBD1 (5 bases). Trimming took off 0 bases at V and 0 bases at J, with 12 bases between the two ends. Germline V gives CDR1 SGHRS, CDR2 YFSETQ. The CDR3 extends over 17 amino acids. CDR3 nucleotides: TGCGCCAGCAGCTTGGGCCGGACAACTGCAACTAATGAAAAACTGTTTTTT. Translated, it gives CASSLGRTTATNEKLFF.

This chain joins TRBV7-2 and TRBJ2-5; D gene ambiguous. The V gene's germline CDR1 is SGHTA and CDR2 FQGNSA. V was pared by 5 bases and J by 1 base, with 8 bases between. CDR3 length: 13 amino acids. This chain's CDR3 is CASSATPQETQYF. The CDR3 nucleotides read TGTGCCAGCAGCGCAACACCCCAAGAGACCCAGTACTTC. Complete variable domain (other parts from reference TRBV7-2 and TRBJ2-5): GAGVSQSPSNKVTEKGKDVELRCDPISGHTALYWYRQSLGQGLEFLIYFQGNSAPDKSGLPSDRFSAERTGGSVSTLTIQRTQQEDSAVYLCASSATPQETQYFGPGTRLLVL.

This clonotype was seen ten or more times. The conserved phenylalanine or tryptophan normally closing the CDR3 is absent here, so this likely arose from a read error. No DNA is shown, since the ends of the CDR3 on it are uncertain; the CDR3 is the one TCRdb lists. The chain links TRBV7-9 to TRBJ2-5; the table assigns TRBD1, which was not confirmed against the DNA. Inclusive of both ends, the CDR3 amounts to 12 amino acids. The germline V gene has CDR1 SEHNR and CDR2 FQNEAQ (reference sequence). The chain's CDR3 is CASSLARGRLYV.

The DNA of the CDR3 is TGCAGTGCTAGAGAAGGGGGTCGCACAGATACGCAGTATTTT. Protein product: CSAREGGRTDTQYF. This chain joins TRBV20-1 and TRBJ2-3; perhaps TRBD1 as D (6 bases). CDR1 and CDR2 from the germline V gene are DFQATT and SNEGSKA (reference sequence). CDR3 length equals 14 residues. The V end was cut by 0 bases, the J end by 1 base, with 8 bases between.

The chain uses TRBV7-9 and TRBJ1-6; D unresolved. The germline V gene has CDR1 SEHNR and CDR2 FQNEAQ (reference sequence). V lost 10 bases and J 6 bases, leaving 10 bases between the germline ends. This CDR3 is built from 12 residues. CDR3 bases: TGTGCCACCACTTTTCTTAATTCACCCCTCCACTTT. Its translation is CATTFLNSPLHF.

The chain couples TRBV7-6 to TRBJ1-1; D unresolved. V was cut by 2 bases and J by 1 base, with 8 bases left in between. Germline-derived CDR1 and CDR2 are SGHVS and FNYEAQ. The CDR3 sequence is 14 residues long. In nucleotides, the CDR3 is TGTGCCAGCAGCTTAAGGCAGAAGAACACTGAAGCTTTCTTT. As protein: CASSLRQKNTEAFF. Full variable domain (outside the CDR3, taken from reference TRBV7-6 and TRBJ1-1): GAGVSQSPRYKVTKRGQDVALRCDPISGHVSLYWYRQALGQGPEFLTYFNYEAQQDKSGLPNDRFSAERPEGSISTLTIQRTEQRDSAMYRCASSLRQKNTEAFFGQGTRLTVV.